Following are 23 T cell receptor beta chains from one sample sequenced in a study of blood T cell repertoires in COVID-19. Libraries were prepared by immunoSEQ multiplex PCR; TCRdb keeps only in-frame clonotypes and omits some of them. The table includes 150,000 to 200,000 clones, 65% to 85% detected once. The sample consisted of peripheral blood. Receptor source: a man in his sixties with active or convalescent COVID-19.

This chain links TRBV5-6 with TRBJ2-5; TRBD2 aligns across 10 bases. The CDR3 is 15 amino acids. Germline V gives CDR1 SGHDT, CDR2 YYEEEE. J was trimmed by 5 bases and V by 0 bases; bases with no gene match: 4. The CDR3 loop is CASSLALAGVETQYF. CDR3 in DNA: TGTGCCAGCAGCTTGGCCCTAGCGGGGGTTGAGACCCAGTACTTC.

J is TRBJ1-3 and V is TRBV7-2; the D is unclear. Germline CDR1 and CDR2: SGHTA and FQGNSA. The ends were cut back, 2 bases at V and 2 bases at J, with 7 bases in the middle. The CDR3 covers 14 residues. This chain's CDR3 is CASSLRGAGNTIYF. CDR3 bases: TGTGCCAGCAGCTTACGGGGAGCTGGAAACACCATATATTTT.

Comment on this clone: An end of the junction does not agree with germline; a read error may underlie this. This chain joins TRBV6-1 and TRBJ2-3, with TRBD2 matching over 12 bases. The CDR3 has 19 residues. Looked up from germline, CDR1 is MNHNS and CDR2 is SASEGT. This CDR3 reads CASREGRSSGRGSTDTQYF. CDR3 coding DNA: TGTGCCAGCAGGGAAGGGAGGTCTAGCGGGAGGGGTAGCACAGATACGCAGTATTTT.

V usage is TRBV5-4 and J usage is TRBJ2-1, with TRBD2 matching 13 bases. From germline, CDR1 is SGHNT and CDR2 YYREEE (reference sequence). This CDR3 comprises 13 residues. With 5 bases clipped from V and 9 bases from J, the junction kept 2 bases outside the gene matches. CDR3 nucleotide sequence: TGTGCCAGCAGGCGACTAGCGGGAGGTGAGCAGTTCTTC. This encodes CASRRLAGGEQFF.

The chain joins TRBV2 to TRBJ2-1; no definite D call. The V and J ends lost 4 bases and 7 bases respectively, with 11 bases between them. Germline CDR1 is SNHLY and CDR2 is FYNNEI. This CDR3 is 13 amino acids long. The CDR3: CASSGGPVNEQFF. The DNA of the CDR3 is TGTGCCAGCAGTGGTGGGCCTGTGAATGAGCAGTTCTTC. The complete variable domain, with remaining parts taken from reference TRBV2 and TRBJ2-1, reads EPEVTQTPSHQVTQMGQEVILRCVPISNHLYFYWYRQILGQKVEFLVSFYNNEISEKSEIFDDQFSVERPDGSNFTLKIRSTKLEDSAMYFCASSGGPVNEQFFGPGTRLTVL.

The rearrangement uses TRBV23-1 and TRBJ2-3, with D maybe TRBD2 (5 bases). TRBV23-1 is classed as an ORF, of uncertain function. The CDR3 consists of 18 residues. V was trimmed by 4 bases and J by 0 bases, leaving 20 bases between them. CDR3 protein: CASSPTSKRRPSTDTQYF. In DNA, the CDR3 is TGCGCCAGCAGTCCAACTAGTAAGCGCCGCCCGAGCACAGATACGCAGTATTTT.

This chain links TRBV9 with TRBJ2-4; TRBD2 might be the D (5 bases). The CDR3 has 14 amino acids. In germline, CDR1 is SGDLS, CDR2 YYNGEE. Trimming left V 1 base short and J 3 bases short, with 8 bases between. The CDR3 reads CASSVPGSKNIQYF. The DNA for the CDR3 is TGTGCCAGCAGCGTACCGGGGAGCAAAAACATTCAGTACTTC.

This clone was seen only a few times. V usage is TRBV11-2 and J usage is TRBJ1-1; the D is unclear. The CDR3 contains 13 residues. Germline V gene sequence: CDR1 SGHAT, CDR2 FQNNGV. V dropped 1 base and J dropped 2 bases, with 5 bases sitting between them. The CDR3 sequence is CASSLGINTEAFF. The CDR3 DNA reads TGTGCCAGCAGCTTAGGTATCAACACTGAAGCTTTCTTT.

V and J are TRBV28 and TRBJ1-4; a possible D gene is TRBD1 (5 bases). The V end was cut by 4 bases, the J end by 4 bases, with 25 bases between. CDR1 MDHEN and CDR2 SYDVKM come from the germline V gene. The CDR3 runs 19 residues. The CDR3: CASSSSERVGQIFNEKLFF. CDR3 nucleotide sequence: TGTGCCAGCAGTTCCTCCGAGCGCGTCGGACAAATATTTAATGAAAAACTGTTTTTT.

This rearrangement joins TRBV5-1 to TRBJ2-2; D gene uncertain. CDR3 size: 14 residues. Trimming pared 0 bases from V and 1 base from J, leaving 4 bases between. The germline V gene encodes CDR1 SGHRS and CDR2 YFSETQ. The DNA of the CDR3 is TGCGCCAGCAGCTTGGGACAGAACACCGGGGAGCTGTTTTTT. Residues: CASSLGQNTGELFF. The full variable domain, in which reference TRBV5-1 and TRBJ2-2 provide the parts outside the CDR3, is KAGVTQTPRYLIKTRGQQVTLSCSPISGHRSVSWYQQTPGQGLQFLFEYFSETQRNKGNFPGRFSGRQFSNSRSEMNVSTLELGDSALYLCASSLGQNTGELFFGEGSRLTVL.

The chain uses TRBV19 and TRBJ2-7, with 8 bases that match TRBD2. The CDR3 length is 14 residues. CDR1 is LNHDA and CDR2 is SQIVND in the germline V gene (reference sequence). V shed 3 bases, J shed 4 bases, and the junction held 5 bases outside the gene matches. The CDR3 DNA reads as TGTGCCAGTAGTATCAGCGGGAGTACGTACGAGCAGTACTTC. Residues: CASSISGSTYEQYF. Combining the CDR3 with reference TRBV19 and TRBJ2-7 gives the whole variable domain DGGITQSPKYLFRKEGQNVTLSCEQNLNHDAMYWYRQDPGQGLRLIYYSQIVNDFQKGDIAEGYSVSREKKESFPLTVTSAQKNPTAFYLCASSISGSTYEQYFGPGTRLTVT.

The chain joins TRBV5-5 to TRBJ2-3; tentative D call: TRBD2 (5 bases). The CDR3 is 14 amino acids. CDR1 SGHKS and CDR2 YYEKEE come from the germline V gene (reference sequence). V gave up 4 bases and J gave up 1 base, with 10 bases separating them. The CDR3 nucleotides are TGTGCCAGCAGCCCCTTGGAGGGCACAGATACGCAGTATTTT. As protein: CASSPLEGTDTQYF.

The chain links TRBV6-4 to TRBJ1-4, with D possibly matching TRBD1 (5 bases). The germline CDR1 and CDR2 sequences are MRHNA and SNTAGT. There are 14 residues in the CDR3. V was clipped by 3 bases and J by 7 bases, with 12 bases between them. Here the CDR3 DNA reads TGTGCCAGCAGTGAAGGCAGGGAGGTTGAAAAACTGTTTTTT. Protein sequence: CASSEGREVEKLFF.

This clone was observed a single time. The chain links TRBV3-1 (or the pseudogene TRBV3-2) to TRBJ2-3, with D uncertain. V lost 4 bases, J lost 0 bases, and 2 bases lay in between. Germline V CDR1 and CDR2: LGHDT, YNNKEL (reference sequence). CDR3 size: 12 residues. The CDR3 loop is CASSPSTDTQYF. As DNA, the CDR3 is TGTGCCAGCAGCCCGAGCACAGATACGCAGTATTTT.

This clone was observed a single time. This rearrangement joins TRBV10-2 to TRBJ1-2, with 8 bases fitting TRBD1. CDR3 size: 15 residues. Germline loops: CDR1 WSHSY, CDR2 SAAADI. The junction had 7 bases not matched to a gene; V was cut back by 2 bases and J by 5 bases. In DNA, the CDR3 is TGCGCCAGCAGTGAGACCGGGACAGGTTATTATGGCTACACCTTC. Translated: CASSETGTGYYGYTF.

The CDR3 sequence is CASSLSGRGYEQYF. DNA for the CDR3: TGTGCCAGCAGCCTTAGCGGGAGGGGTTACGAGCAGTACTTC. The chain is built from TRBV3-1 (or the pseudogene TRBV3-2) and TRBJ2-7; 11 nucleotides align to TRBD2. V was clipped by 4 bases and J by 4 bases; unmatched bases: 3. The CDR3 is 14 amino acids. The germline CDR1 and CDR2 sequences are LGHDT and YNNKEL (reference sequence).

The V and J genes are TRBV5-1 and TRBJ2-1; 13 bases agree with TRBD2. This CDR3 has 17 residues. Germline V gene lookup returns CDR1 SGHRS and CDR2 YFSETQ. The J segment lost 8 bases and the V segment lost 0 bases, leaving 8 bases of the junction unmatched. The CDR3 DNA reads TGCGCCAGCAGCTTGGGGGTAGGACTAGCGGGGGTCGATGAGCAGTTCTTC. This codes for CASSLGVGLAGVDEQFF.

V gene TRBV18 combines with J gene TRBJ1-4, with D hard to call. CDR3 length equals 15 residues. The ends were cut back, 0 bases at V and 4 bases at J, with 9 bases in the middle. Germline V gives CDR1 KGHSH, CDR2 LQKENI. Here the CDR3 reads CASSPPPGRNEKLFF. The CDR3 DNA reads TGTGCCAGCTCACCACCGCCAGGCCGTAATGAAAAACTGTTTTTT.

V is TRBV10-3 and J is TRBJ1-2; 11 bases map to TRBD1. Germline V lookup: CDR1 ENHRY, CDR2 SYGVKD. J gave up 1 base and V 2 bases, and 6 bases lay outside the gene matches. The CDR3 totals 17 residues. The CDR3 sequence is CAISEVGQGENNYGYTF. The CDR3 coding sequence is TGTGCCATCAGTGAGGTGGGACAGGGGGAGAATAACTATGGCTACACCTTC.

The rearrangement joins TRBV28 to TRBJ1-4, with a weak D call TRBD1 (5 bases). The V gene's germline CDR1 is MDHEN and CDR2 SYDVKM. V was pared by 5 bases and J by 4 bases, with 14 bases between. The CDR3 has 15 residues. The CDR3 bases are TGTGCCAGCAGTGCCGGGGGGGTAGTTAATGAAAAACTGTTTTTT. This translates into CASSAGGVVNEKLFF.

The V gene is TRBV25-1, the J gene TRBJ1-5; TRBD1 might be the D (6 bases). V lost 8 bases to trimming and J lost 2 bases, with 13 bases between them. The germline V gene has CDR1 MGHDK and CDR2 SYGVNS. The CDR3 contains 14 residues. This CDR3 is CASAQTGRNQPQHF. CDR3 nucleotides: TGTGCCAGCGCACAGACAGGCCGCAATCAGCCCCAGCATTTT.

Here the CDR3 reads CASSVEEGSYNEQFF. The CDR3 nucleotides read TGTGCCAGCAGCGTAGAGGAGGGTTCCTACAATGAGCAGTTCTTC. This chain connects TRBV9 to TRBJ2-1, with D maybe TRBD2 (6 bases). Germline V gene lookup returns CDR1 SGDLS and CDR2 YYNGEE. V lost 0 bases to trimming and J lost 1 base, with 8 bases between them. The CDR3 has 15 amino acids.

The chain links TRBV7-9 to TRBJ2-7, with 11 bases identical to TRBD1. Germline CDR1 is SEHNR and CDR2 is FQNEAQ (reference sequence). The CDR3 has 12 residues. The CDR3 loop is CAGDRGNYEQYF. The CDR3 DNA follows: TGTGCTGGGGACAGGGGGAACTACGAGCAGTACTTC.